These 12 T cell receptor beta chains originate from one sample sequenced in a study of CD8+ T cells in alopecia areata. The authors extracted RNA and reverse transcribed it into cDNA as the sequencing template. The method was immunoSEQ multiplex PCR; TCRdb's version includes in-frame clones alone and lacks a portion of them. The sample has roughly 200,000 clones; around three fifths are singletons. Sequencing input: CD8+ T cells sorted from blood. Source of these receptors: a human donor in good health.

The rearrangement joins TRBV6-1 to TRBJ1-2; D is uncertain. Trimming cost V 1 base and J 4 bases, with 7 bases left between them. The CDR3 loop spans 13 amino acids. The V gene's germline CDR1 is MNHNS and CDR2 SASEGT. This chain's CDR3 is CASSEGHTYGYTF. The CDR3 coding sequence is TGTGCCAGCAGTGAAGGACACACCTATGGCTACACCTTC.

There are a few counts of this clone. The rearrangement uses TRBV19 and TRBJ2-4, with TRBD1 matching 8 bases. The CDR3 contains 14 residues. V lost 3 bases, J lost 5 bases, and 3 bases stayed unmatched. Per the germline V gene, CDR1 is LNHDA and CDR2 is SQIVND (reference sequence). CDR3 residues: CASSIYRGENIQYF. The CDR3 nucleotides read TGTGCCAGTAGTATCTACAGGGGGGAAAACATTCAGTACTTC.

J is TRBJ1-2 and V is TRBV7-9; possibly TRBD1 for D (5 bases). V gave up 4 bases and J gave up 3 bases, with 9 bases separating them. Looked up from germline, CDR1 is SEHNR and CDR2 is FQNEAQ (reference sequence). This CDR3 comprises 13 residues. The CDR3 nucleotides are TGTGCCAGCAGCTCGACAGAGGACTATGGCTACACCTTC. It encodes CASSSTEDYGYTF.

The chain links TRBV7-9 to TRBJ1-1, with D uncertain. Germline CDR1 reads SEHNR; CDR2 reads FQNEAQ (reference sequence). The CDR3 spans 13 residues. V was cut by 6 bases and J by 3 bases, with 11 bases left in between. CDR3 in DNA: TGTGCCAGCAGACGTCCACCCGACACTGAAGCTTTCTTT. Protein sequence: CASRRPPDTEAFF.

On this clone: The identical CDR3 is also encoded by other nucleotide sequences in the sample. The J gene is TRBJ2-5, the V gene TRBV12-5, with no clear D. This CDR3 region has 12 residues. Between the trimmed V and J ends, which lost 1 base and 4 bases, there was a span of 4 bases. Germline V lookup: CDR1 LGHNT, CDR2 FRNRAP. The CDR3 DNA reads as TGTGCTAGTGGTTTGGGGACAGAGACCCAGTACTTC. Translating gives CASGLGTETQYF.

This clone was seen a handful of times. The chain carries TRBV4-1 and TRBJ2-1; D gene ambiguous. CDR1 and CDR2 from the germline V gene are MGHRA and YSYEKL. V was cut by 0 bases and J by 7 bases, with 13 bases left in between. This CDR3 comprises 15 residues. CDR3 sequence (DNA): TGCGCCAGCAGCCAAGAGCCTTATCCCTCTAATGAGCAGTTCTTC. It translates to CASSQEPYPSNEQFF.

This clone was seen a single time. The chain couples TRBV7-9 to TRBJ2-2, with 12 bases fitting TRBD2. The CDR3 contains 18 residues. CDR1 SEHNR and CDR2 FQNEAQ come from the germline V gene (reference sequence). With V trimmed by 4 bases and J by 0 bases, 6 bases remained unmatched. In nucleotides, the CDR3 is TGTGCCAGCAGCTCCGGACTAGCGGGGCTCGCGAACACCGGGGAGCTGTTTTTT. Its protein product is CASSSGLAGLANTGELFF. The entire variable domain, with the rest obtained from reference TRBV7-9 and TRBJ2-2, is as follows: DTGVSQNPRHKITKRGQNVTFRCDPISEHNRLYWYRQTLGQGPEFLTYFQNEAQLEKSRLLSDRFSAERPKGSFSTLEIQRTEQGDSAMYLCASSSGLAGLANTGELFFGEGSRLTVL.

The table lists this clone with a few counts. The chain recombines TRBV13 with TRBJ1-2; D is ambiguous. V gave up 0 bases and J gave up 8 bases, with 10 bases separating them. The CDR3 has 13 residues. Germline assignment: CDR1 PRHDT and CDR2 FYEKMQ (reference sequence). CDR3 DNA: TGTGCCAGCAGCTTAGGCAGAGGTTCGGGCTACACCTTC. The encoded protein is CASSLGRGSGYTF.

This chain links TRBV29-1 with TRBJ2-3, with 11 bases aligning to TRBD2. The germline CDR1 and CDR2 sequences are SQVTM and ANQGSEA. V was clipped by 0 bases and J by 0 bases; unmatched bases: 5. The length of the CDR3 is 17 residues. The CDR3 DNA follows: TGCAGCGTTGAAGATGTGGCTAGCGGGGGGAGCACAGATACGCAGTATTTT. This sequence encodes CSVEDVASGGSTDTQYF.

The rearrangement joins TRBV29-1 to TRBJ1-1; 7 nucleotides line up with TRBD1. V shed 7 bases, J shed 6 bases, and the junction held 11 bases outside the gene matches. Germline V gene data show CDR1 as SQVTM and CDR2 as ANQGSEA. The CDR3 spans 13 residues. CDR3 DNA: TGCAGCGGCCGGGACAGTTTCCCCTCTGAAGCTTTCTTT. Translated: CSGRDSFPSEAFF.

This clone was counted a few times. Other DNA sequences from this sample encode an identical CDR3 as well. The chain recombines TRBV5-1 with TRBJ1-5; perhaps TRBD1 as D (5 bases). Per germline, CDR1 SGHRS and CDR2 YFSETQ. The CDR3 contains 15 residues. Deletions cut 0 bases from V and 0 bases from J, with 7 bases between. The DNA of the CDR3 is TGCGCCAGCAGCTTGGCAGGGAATAGCAATCAGCCCCAGCATTTT. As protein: CASSLAGNSNQPQHF.

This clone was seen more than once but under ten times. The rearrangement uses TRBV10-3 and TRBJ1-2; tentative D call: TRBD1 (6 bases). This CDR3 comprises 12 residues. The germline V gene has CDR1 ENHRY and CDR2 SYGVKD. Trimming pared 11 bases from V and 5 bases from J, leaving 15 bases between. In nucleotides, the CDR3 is TGTGCCCCACGCGGGACACCGTATGGCTACACCTTC. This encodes CAPRGTPYGYTF.